The 6 T cell receptor beta chains in this list originate from one sample, sequenced in a study of regulatory T cells in long-lasting Graves disease (dated by TCRdb to the early 2020s). The label giving this sample's time point can be read as: newly diagnosed GD, antithyroid drugs for less than 3 months. For both TCR sequencing and RNA sequencing, RNA was extracted from PBMCs in TRIzol. The library was made by multiplex PCR. For sequencing, an Illumina HiSeq 4000 was employed. TCR beta libraries were built with iRepertoire HTBI primers and Arm-PCR amplification of CDR3 regions. The public reads were run again by TCRdb, first through fastp at Q25 and then through MiXCR, and only productive beta chains were kept. Here each entry gathers all rows of one CDR3 protein and keeps the most common genes and DNA. The sample table records around 230,000 distinct CDR3 sequences; approximately 20% of these occur just once. Around 20% of the sample lies in the top ten.

The sample consisted of peripheral blood mononuclear cells (PBMCs), taken at new diagnosis, from a patient treated with antithyroid drugs. These receptors came from a female donor with Graves disease.

This clonotype has a count of ten or more. The rearrangement links TRBV6-5 to TRBJ1-5; D unclear. V was cut by 0 bases and J by 3 bases, with 21 bases left in between. This CDR3 comprises 19 residues. Germline CDR1 MNHEY, CDR2 SVGAGI. This chain's CDR3 is CASSYSATLPLTNNQPQHF. The CDR3 DNA reads TGTGCCAGCAGTTACTCTGCGACTCTACCCCTGACGAACAATCAGCCCCAGCATTTT.

The rearrangement links TRBV20-1 to TRBJ2-1, with a weak D call TRBD2 (5 bases). The CDR3 runs to 14 residues. V was cut by 2 bases and J by 6 bases, with 14 bases left in between. CDR1 and CDR2 (germline): DFQATT, SNEGSKA (reference sequence). In DNA, the CDR3 is TGCAGTGCTAGAATGCCTAGCTGGGGCAATGAGCAGTTCTTC. Its translation is CSARMPSWGNEQFF.

In its sample, this clonotype was seen many times. The chain is built from TRBV20-1 and TRBJ1-4; a possible D gene is TRBD1 (6 bases). Germline V gives CDR1 DFQATT, CDR2 SNEGSKA (reference sequence). This CDR3 contains 15 residues. V lost 2 bases and J lost 8, with 18 bases in between. The CDR3 spells CSARIGSSGGEKLFF. The CDR3 DNA is TGCAGTGCTAGAATCGGGAGTTCGGGGGGCGAAAAACTGTTTTTT.

This clonotype occurred many times. The chain has TRBV10-3 and TRBJ2-7; 7 nucleotides align to TRBD2. Germline loops: CDR1 ENHRY, CDR2 SYGVKD. The length of the CDR3 is 15 residues. After removal of 6 bases from V and 3 bases from J, the junction contained 11 bases not matched to a gene. The CDR3 loop reads CAIRSLGGENYEQYF. The CDR3 DNA follows: TGTGCCATCAGGTCGTTGGGGGGGGAAAACTACGAGCAGTACTTC.

V is TRBV2 and J is TRBJ2-5; 9 bases match TRBD1. Germline V gene sequence: CDR1 SNHLY, CDR2 FYNNEI. The CDR3 consists of 15 residues. Trimming cost V 7 bases and J 8 bases; bases outside gene matches: 14. CDR3 sequence reads: CASTSNGQGISTQYF. CDR3 sequence (DNA): TGTGCCAGCACCAGCAATGGACAGGGGATCTCCACCCAGTACTTC.

DNA of the CDR3: TGTGCCAGTAGTATCGGGACCTTTGACGGGGAGCTGTTTTTT. Protein sequence: CASSIGTFDGELFF. The chain has TRBV19 and TRBJ2-2; perhaps D is TRBD1 or TRBD2 (5 bases each). V gave up 3 bases and J gave up 7 bases, with 12 bases separating them. From germline, CDR1 is LNHDA and CDR2 SQIVND (reference sequence). The CDR3 loop spans 14 amino acids.